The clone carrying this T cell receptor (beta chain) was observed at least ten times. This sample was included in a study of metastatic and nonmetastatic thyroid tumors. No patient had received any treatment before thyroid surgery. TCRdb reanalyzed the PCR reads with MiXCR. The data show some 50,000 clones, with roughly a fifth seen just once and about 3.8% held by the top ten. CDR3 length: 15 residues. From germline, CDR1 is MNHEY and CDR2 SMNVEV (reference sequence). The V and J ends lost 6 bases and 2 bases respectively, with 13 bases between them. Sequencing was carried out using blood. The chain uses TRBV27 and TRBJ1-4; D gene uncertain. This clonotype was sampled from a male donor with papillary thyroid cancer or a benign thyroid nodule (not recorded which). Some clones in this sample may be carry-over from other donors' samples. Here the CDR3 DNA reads TGTGCCAGCAGCCCTACTGGGTGGACTAATGAAAAACTGTTTTTT. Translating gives CASSPTGWTNEKLFF.